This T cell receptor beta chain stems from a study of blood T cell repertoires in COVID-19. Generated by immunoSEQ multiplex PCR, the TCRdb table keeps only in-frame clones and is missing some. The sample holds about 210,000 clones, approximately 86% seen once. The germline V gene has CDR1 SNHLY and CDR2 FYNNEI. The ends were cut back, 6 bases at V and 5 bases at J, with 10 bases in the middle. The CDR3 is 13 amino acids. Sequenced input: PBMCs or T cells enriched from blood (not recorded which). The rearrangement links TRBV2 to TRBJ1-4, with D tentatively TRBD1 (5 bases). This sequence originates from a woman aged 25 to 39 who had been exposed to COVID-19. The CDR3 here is CASSLRQNEKLFF. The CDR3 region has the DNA TGTGCCAGCAGCCTACGACAGAATGAAAAACTGTTTTTT.